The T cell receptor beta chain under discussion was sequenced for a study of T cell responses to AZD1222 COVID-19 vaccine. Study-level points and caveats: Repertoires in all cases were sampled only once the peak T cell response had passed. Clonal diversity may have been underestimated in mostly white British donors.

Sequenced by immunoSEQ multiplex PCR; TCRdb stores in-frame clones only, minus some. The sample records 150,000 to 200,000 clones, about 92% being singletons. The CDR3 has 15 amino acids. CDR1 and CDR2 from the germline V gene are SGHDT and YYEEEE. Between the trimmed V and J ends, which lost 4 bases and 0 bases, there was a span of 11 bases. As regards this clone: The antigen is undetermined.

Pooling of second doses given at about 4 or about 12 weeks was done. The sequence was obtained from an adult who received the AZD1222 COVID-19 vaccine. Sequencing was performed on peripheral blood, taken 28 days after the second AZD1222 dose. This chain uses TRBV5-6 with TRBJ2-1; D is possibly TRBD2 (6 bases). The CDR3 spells CASSGGTGSYNEQFF. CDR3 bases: TGTGCCAGCAGCGGGGGGACTGGCTCCTACAATGAGCAGTTCTTC.